This TCR beta chain is from a study of blood T cell repertoires in COVID-19. Across the whole study: Acute-phase and convalescent COVID-19 samples originated in the United States, Italy and Spain. Nucleic acid was either cDNA or gDNA, and it came from T cells, B-cell-depleted T cells, or PBMCs.

V lost 3 bases and J lost 2; bases outside the gene matches: 2. The CDR3 is 15 amino acids. Germline V gene data show CDR1 as MGHRA and CDR2 as YSYEKL. Methods used by the authors: Estimated nucleated cell counts came from reference gene primer amplification. Some clones are missing from TCRdb's copy, which holds only in-frame ones; the method was immunoSEQ multiplex PCR. The V and J calls and clone size come from that table; D and trimming were worked out from the DNA. The sample contains a few hundred thousand clones, 80% of which appear only once. This chain uses TRBV4-1 with TRBJ2-1; 9 bases line up with TRBD1. Sequenced input: peripheral blood. This clonotype was obtained from a human donor in a cohort sampled during active COVID-19. The CDR3 DNA follows: TGCGCCAGCAGCCACACAGGGGGCGCCTACAATGAGCAGTTCTTC. This gives the protein CASSHTGGAYNEQFF.